The source of this T cell receptor (beta chain) is a study of cytomegalovirus exposure and HLA in healthy donors. The CDR3 is made up of 18 amino acids. Trimming took 3 bases from V and 3 from J; bases not matched to a gene: 15. Germline CDR1 is KGHSH and CDR2 is LQKENI. The PCR made use of 60 Vbeta and 13 Jbeta primers. Data came from immunoSEQ multiplex PCR; TCRdb stores just in-frame clones and leaves some out. In the table there are some 180,000 clones, around 75% of which are singletons. Study-wide results and caveats: The productive fraction for most TCR beta V segments was about 90% or about 30% in an earlier analysis. At a 0.05 false discovery rate, a later analysis found approximately 15,000 TCR beta sequences to be associated with HLA alleles. Evidence from a later analysis indicated that most CMV-associated TCR beta chains looked HLA-restricted.

Note on this clone: Its antigen remains unidentified.

The rearrangement links TRBV18 to TRBJ2-3; 7 nucleotides line up with TRBD2. The TCR comes from a female donor in good health and CMV-seronegative. Sequenced input: PBMCs. CDR3 nucleotide sequence: TGTGCCAGCTCACCGCCCCTAGCGGAACCACCGGGGACAGATACGCAGTATTTT. Its translation is CASSPPLAEPPGTDTQYF.